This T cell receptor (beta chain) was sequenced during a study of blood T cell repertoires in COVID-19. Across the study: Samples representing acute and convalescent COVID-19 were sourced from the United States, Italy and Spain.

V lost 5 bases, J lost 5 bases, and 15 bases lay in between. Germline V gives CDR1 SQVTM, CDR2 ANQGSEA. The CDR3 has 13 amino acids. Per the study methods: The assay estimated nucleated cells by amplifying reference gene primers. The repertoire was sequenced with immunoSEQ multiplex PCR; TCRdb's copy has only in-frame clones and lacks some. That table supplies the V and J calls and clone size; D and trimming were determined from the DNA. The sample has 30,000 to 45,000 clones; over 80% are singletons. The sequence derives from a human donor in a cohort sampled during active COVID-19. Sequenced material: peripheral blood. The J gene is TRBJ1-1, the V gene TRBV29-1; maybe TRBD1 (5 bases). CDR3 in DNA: TGCAGCGTTTGGGGGGGGTTAGGTACTGAAGCTTTCTTT. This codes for CSVWGGLGTEAFF.